These 26 T cell receptor beta chains came from one sample sequenced in a study of PD-1 blockade in classical Hodgkin lymphoma. Sequenced by immunoSEQ multiplex PCR; TCRdb stores in-frame clones only, minus some. The sample holds roughly 140,000 clones, around four fifths seen once. Every patient experienced relapse after autologous stem cell transplantation, and brentuximab vedotin exposure varied. This material consisted of peripheral blood mononuclear cells (PBMCs), taken before the second cycle of nivolumab. The origin of the receptors is a human donor with classical Hodgkin lymphoma.

The chain couples TRBV5-1 to TRBJ2-7; 9 nucleotides align to TRBD1. The CDR3 extends over 15 amino acids. The junction had 10 bases not matched to a gene; V was cut back by 4 bases and J by 5 bases. The germline gives CDR1 SGHRS, CDR2 YFSETQ. The CDR3 protein is CASSPGGQGSDEQYF. CDR3 DNA: TGCGCCAGCAGCCCCGGCGGACAGGGGAGCGACGAGCAGTACTTC.

The J gene is TRBJ2-5, the V gene TRBV4-2; 11 positions agree with TRBD2. The CDR3 is 18 amino acids. J was trimmed by 5 bases and V by 4 bases; bases with no gene match: 15. Germline loops: CDR1 LGHNA, CDR2 YNFKEQ. In DNA form, the CDR3 reads TGTGCCAGCAGCCGGGGGACTAGCGGTTCTCTGGGGTGGGAGACCCAGTACTTC. Its protein product is CASSRGTSGSLGWETQYF.

A few counts support this clone. The genes are TRBV19 and TRBJ1-1; a possible D gene is TRBD1 (5 bases). Germline V CDR1 and CDR2: LNHDA, SQIVND (reference sequence). This CDR3 is 16 amino acids long. The V end lost 1 base, the J end lost 0 bases, and 12 bases lay between the germline ends. The CDR3 protein is CASSIGRVLMNTEAFF. DNA for the CDR3: TGTGCCAGTAGTATAGGCAGGGTGCTCATGAACACTGAAGCTTTCTTT.

CDR3 sequence: CASSPTGARGETQYF. The CDR3 DNA follows: TGTGCCAGCAGTCCTACAGGCGCCAGGGGGGAGACCCAGTACTTC. V usage is TRBV7-2 and J usage is TRBJ2-5, with 7 bases fitting TRBD1. Germline V gene lookup returns CDR1 SGHTA and CDR2 FQGNSA. There are 15 residues in the CDR3. V lost 6 bases to trimming and J lost 5 bases; unmatched junction nucleotides: 12.

The chain recombines TRBV19 with TRBJ2-1, with D tentatively TRBD1 (5 bases). Germline V gives CDR1 LNHDA, CDR2 SQIVND (reference sequence). V was pared by 8 bases and J by 6 bases, with 11 bases between. The CDR3 sequence is 12 residues long. The CDR3 region has the DNA TGTGCCAGTCGTCAGGGTATCAATGAGCAGTTCTTC. It encodes CASRQGINEQFF.

This chain uses TRBV5-6 with TRBJ2-3, with 8 bases aligning to TRBD2. The CDR3 loop spans 14 amino acids. Looked up from germline, CDR1 is SGHDT and CDR2 is YYEEEE. J was trimmed by 5 bases and V by 0 bases; bases with no gene match: 2. The CDR3 sequence: CASSLGGGLDTQYF. CDR3 in DNA: TGTGCCAGCAGCTTGGGCGGGGGGTTAGATACGCAGTATTTT.

This chain connects TRBV18 to TRBJ2-1, with 12 bases lining up with TRBD2. The CDR3 extends over 18 amino acids. J lost 0 bases, V lost 0 bases, and 3 bases had no gene match. Germline V gene data show CDR1 as KGHSH and CDR2 as LQKENI. CDR3 DNA: TGTGCCAGCTCACCACCGAGACTAGCGGGGGCCTCCTACAATGAGCAGTTCTTC. It yields the protein CASSPPRLAGASYNEQFF. Together with reference TRBV18 and TRBJ2-1, the CDR3 gives the full variable domain: NAGVMQNPRHLVRRRGQEARLRCSPMKGHSHVYWYRQLPEEGLKFMVYLQKENIIDESGMPKERFSAEFPKEGPSILRIQQVVRGDSAAYFCASSPPRLAGASYNEQFFGPGTRLTVL.

The chain joins TRBV29-1 to TRBJ2-7; 9 bases line up with TRBD2. The ends lost 5 bases at V and 4 bases at J; junction bases unmatched: 9. The CDR3 extends over 14 amino acids. Germline V CDR1 and CDR2: SQVTM, ANQGSEA. This CDR3 is CSVFFSGRGYEQYF. The CDR3 bases are TGCAGCGTTTTCTTTAGCGGGAGAGGATACGAGCAGTACTTC.

The chain combines TRBV7-2 with TRBJ2-3; 9 nucleotides align to TRBD2. The V gene's germline CDR1 is SGHTA and CDR2 FQGNSA. J gave up 5 bases and V 3 bases, and 6 bases lay outside the gene matches. The CDR3 has 15 residues. The CDR3 protein is CASSFGGGAGDTQYF. CDR3 DNA: TGTGCCAGCAGCTTCGGCGGGGGGGCTGGAGATACGCAGTATTTT.

J is TRBJ1-5 and V is TRBV6-6; D is unclear. This CDR3 region has 14 residues. CDR1 and CDR2 from the germline V gene are MNHNY and SVGAGI (reference sequence). Trimming removed 0 bases from V and 4 bases from J, with 7 bases in between. CDR3 sequence: CASSYSPVNQPQHF. Here the CDR3 DNA reads TGTGCCAGCAGTTACTCGCCGGTTAATCAGCCCCAGCATTTT.

V and J are TRBV2 and TRBJ2-7, with TRBD1 as a possible D gene (6 bases). Between the trimmed V and J ends, which lost 8 bases and 6 bases, there was a span of 17 bases. The CDR3 is 13 amino acids. CDR1 SNHLY and CDR2 FYNNEI come from the germline V gene. The CDR3 DNA sequence: TGTGCCAGCTCGTACAGGGATTCGGGCGAGCAGTACTTC. Amino acid sequence: CASSYRDSGEQYF.

The chain recombines TRBV4-1 with TRBJ1-3, with D unclear. Trimming cost V 4 bases and J 0 bases, with 10 bases left between them. The CDR3 is 15 amino acids. The germline V gene has CDR1 MGHRA and CDR2 YSYEKL. The CDR3 here is CASSRGRDSGNTIYF. CDR3 bases: TGCGCCAGCAGCCGCGGACGAGACTCTGGAAACACCATATATTTT.

As to this clone: Other DNA variants within this sample encode the same CDR3. This sequence joins TRBV5-4 and TRBJ1-1; a possible D gene is TRBD1 (5 bases). The CDR3 has 13 amino acids. The V and J ends lost 4 bases and 11 bases respectively, with 18 bases between them. The germline gives CDR1 SGHNT, CDR2 YYREEE (reference sequence). The chain's CDR3 is CASSPEEGRGAFF. Written as DNA, the CDR3 is TGTGCCAGCAGCCCGGAGGAGGGGAGAGGTGCTTTCTTT.

This chain connects TRBV9 to TRBJ2-1, with 7 bases matching TRBD2. Germline V gene lookup returns CDR1 SGDLS and CDR2 YYNGEE. Trimming took 0 bases from V and 3 from J; bases not matched to a gene: 3. This CDR3 has 15 amino acids. CDR3 amino acids: CASSVASGLYNEQFF. CDR3 in DNA: TGTGCCAGCAGCGTAGCTAGCGGACTCTACAATGAGCAGTTCTTC.

The gene calls are TRBV7-3 and TRBJ2-1; perhaps D is TRBD1 or TRBD2 (5 bases each). The CDR3 has 15 residues. Trimming left V 2 bases short and J 6 bases short, with 14 bases between. CDR1 and CDR2 (germline): SGHTA, FQGTGA. The CDR3 nucleotides read TGTGCCAGCAGCTTATTGGGGACCACCTCCAATGAGCAGTTCTTC. Translation gives CASSLLGTTSNEQFF.

The chain carries TRBV9 and TRBJ2-3; perhaps TRBD1 as D (6 bases). The V end lost 0 bases, the J end lost 0 bases, and 11 bases lay between the germline ends. The CDR3 runs 16 residues. CDR1 and CDR2 (germline): SGDLS, YYNGEE. CDR3 region: CASSVASGQSTDTQYF. The CDR3 bases are TGTGCCAGCAGCGTAGCTTCCGGACAGAGCACAGATACGCAGTATTTT. Full variable domain (missing parts from reference TRBV9 and TRBJ2-3): DSGVTQTPKHLITATGQRVTLRCSPRSGDLSVYWYQQSLDQGLQFLIQYYNGEERAKGNILERFSAQQFPDLHSELNLSSLELGDSALYFCASSVASGQSTDTQYFGPGTRLTVL.

The table lists this clone with a count of one. The chain links TRBV5-1 to TRBJ2-1; a weak D match, TRBD1 (6 bases). CDR3 length: 15 residues. The germline gives CDR1 SGHRS, CDR2 YFSETQ. Trimming removed 2 bases from V and 5 bases from J, with 14 bases in between. The CDR3 DNA follows: TGCGCCAGCAGCTTCCCAAGGGGGACCCACAATGAGCAGTTCTTC. It specifies CASSFPRGTHNEQFF. Full variable domain (remainder filled in from reference TRBV5-1 and TRBJ2-1): KAGVTQTPRYLIKTRGQQVTLSCSPISGHRSVSWYQQTPGQGLQFLFEYFSETQRNKGNFPGRFSGRQFSNSRSEMNVSTLELGDSALYLCASSFPRGTHNEQFFGPGTRLTVL.

This clone came up a few times. The gene calls are TRBV6-1 and TRBJ1-2; weak D call: TRBD1 (6 bases). Germline V gives CDR1 MNHNS, CDR2 SASEGT. The CDR3 covers 14 residues. V lost 1 base and J 7 bases, leaving 13 bases between the germline ends. The CDR3 spells CASSEVPGDGGYTF. CDR3 DNA: TGTGCCAGCAGTGAAGTTCCAGGGGATGGTGGCTACACCTTC.

The chain recombines TRBV6-6 with TRBJ2-2; no reliable D call. The germline V and J ends were trimmed by 3 bases and 4 bases, with 3 bases remaining between them. Germline V gene sequence: CDR1 MNHNY, CDR2 SVGAGI (reference sequence). The CDR3 consists of 12 residues. CDR3 nucleotide sequence: TGTGCCAGCAGTTATATCACCGGGGAGCTGTTTTTT. Protein sequence: CASSYITGELFF.

V usage is TRBV6-5 and J usage is TRBJ2-7; D remains unclear. Per germline, CDR1 MNHEY and CDR2 SVGAGI. With 6 bases removed from V and 3 bases from J, the gap between germline ends came to 6 bases. The CDR3 has 11 amino acids. The CDR3 loop reads CASRENYEQYF. CDR3 nucleotide sequence: TGTGCCAGCAGGGAGAACTACGAGCAGTACTTC.

The CDR3 region is CASTFSVAGTQYF. In DNA, the CDR3 is TGTGCCAGCACCTTCTCGGTGGCGGGTACGCAGTATTTT. The chain links TRBV4-2 to TRBJ2-3, with D possibly matching TRBD2 (5 bases). There are 13 residues in the CDR3. V was pared by 7 bases and J by 8 bases, with 16 bases between. Looked up from germline, CDR1 is LGHNA and CDR2 is YNFKEQ.

The count of this clone is one. The chain is built from TRBV11-3 and TRBJ1-2; tentative D call: TRBD1 (6 bases). The CDR3 length is 12 residues. Germline assignment: CDR1 SGHNT and CDR2 YENEEA. V was pared by 10 bases and J by 4 bases, with 13 bases between. CDR3 bases: TGTGCCAACCCTACAGGGAGCTATGGCTACACCTTC. Its protein is CANPTGSYGYTF.

The V gene is TRBV19, the J gene TRBJ1-5; 8 bases align to TRBD1. The junction had 7 bases not matched to a gene; V was cut back by 3 bases and J by 6 bases. This CDR3 has 15 amino acids. Germline V gene data show CDR1 as LNHDA and CDR2 as SQIVND (reference sequence). The CDR3 bases are TGTGCCAGTAGTATCGGGCAGGGGGCTGGTCAGCCCCAGCATTTT. It is translated as CASSIGQGAGQPQHF. Complete variable domain (other parts from reference TRBV19 and TRBJ1-5): DGGITQSPKYLFRKEGQNVTLSCEQNLNHDAMYWYRQDPGQGLRLIYYSQIVNDFQKGDIAEGYSVSREKKESFPLTVTSAQKNPTAFYLCASSIGQGAGQPQHFGDGTRLSIL.

The chain employs TRBV7-9 and TRBJ2-3; 11 nucleotides match TRBD2. J was trimmed by 5 bases and V by 2 bases; bases with no gene match: 6. CDR1 and CDR2 (germline): SEHNR, FQNEAQ (reference sequence). The CDR3 loop spans 16 amino acids. The CDR3 sequence is CASSLYGSGGEDTQYF. The CDR3 region has the DNA TGTGCCAGCAGCTTATATGGTAGCGGGGGGGAAGATACGCAGTATTTT.

The rearrangement uses TRBV27 and TRBJ1-4, with TRBD1 matching 10 bases. Looked up from germline, CDR1 is MNHEY and CDR2 is SMNVEV (reference sequence). The V and J ends lost 4 bases and 7 bases, in that order; junction bases with no gene match: 6. The CDR3 contains 15 residues. The CDR3 DNA reads TGTGCCAGCAGTTCCTCCGGGACAGGGGTTGAAAAACTGTTTTTT. Its translation: CASSSSGTGVEKLFF.

This clone has a single count. V usage is TRBV6-5 and J usage is TRBJ1-2, with D possibly being TRBD1 (6 bases). The CDR3 covers 14 residues. V was cut by 6 bases and J by 4 bases, with 15 bases left in between. Germline V gene lookup returns CDR1 MNHEY and CDR2 SVGAGI. The CDR3 here is CASSYGGRGYGYTF. The CDR3 DNA is TGTGCCAGCAGCTACGGGGGGCGCGGCTATGGCTACACCTTC.